The rows below give T cell receptor beta chains drawn from one sample of a study of cytomegalovirus exposure and HLA in healthy donors. The protocol was immunoSEQ multiplex PCR, while the TCRdb copy is restricted to in-frame clones and leaves out a portion. The repertoire has fewer than 130,000 clones, 70% to 90% of them found once; the top ten carry 1.4%. The sample was PBMCs. The receptors were gathered from a woman in her 30s in good health and CMV-seropositive. The CDR3 runs from the conserved cysteine through the conserved F or W. D genes are given only for firm matches. Rows may omit the clone size; those that give it use once, few, many or a size class.

J,size,V,D,DNA,CDR3
TRBJ1-2,NA,TRBV6-5,NA,TGTGCCAGCACCACGGGGATGACAGGTGTGTCGGGCTACACCTTC,CASTTGMTGVSGYTF
TRBJ1-2,NA,TRBV4-3,NA,TGCGCCAGCAGCCAGGGGGCAACCTATGGCTACACCTTC,CASSQGATYGYTF
TRBJ1-4,NA,TRBV28,TRBD1,TGTGCCAGCAGTCCCGGGACAGGGGGGAATGAAAAACTGTTTTTT,CASSPGTGGNEKLFF
TRBJ2-7,NA,TRBV29-1,NA,TGCAGCGTCAGGACGGGGACCTACGAGCAGTACTTC,CSVRTGTYEQYF
TRBJ2-7,NA,TRBV18,TRBD2,TGTGCCAGCTCACCACGGGACTACGCCTACGAGCAGTACTTC,CASSPRDYAYEQYF
TRBJ1-1,NA,TRBV6-1,NA,TGTGCCAGCATTCTAGACCCCAGCATGGGTTTCTTT,CASILDPSMGFF
TRBJ1-3,medium-sized,TRBV10-1,TRBD1,TGCGCCAGCAGTGACCATGGGACAGGGGCGGGAAACACCATATATTTT,CASSDHGTGAGNTIYF
TRBJ1-6,NA,TRBV13,NA,TGTGCCAGCAGCGGCACGAATTCACCCCTCCACTTT,CASSGTNSPLHF
TRBJ2-5,NA,TRBV5-1,NA,TGCGCCAGCAGCTGGGGCAGTCCCCAAGAGACCCAGTACTTC,CASSWGSPQETQYF
TRBJ1-4,NA,TRBV7-9,NA,TGTGCCAGCAGCTTGGCCGGGAGCCCCGCAAATGAAAAACTGTTTTTT,CASSLAGSPANEKLFF
TRBJ2-7,few,TRBV10-1,TRBD2,TGCGCCAGCAGGCCCTTGGCTCTAGCGGACTACGAGCAGTACTTC,CASRPLALADYEQYF
TRBJ2-1,NA,TRBV11-2,NA,TGTGCCAGCAGCTCACTTAACTCCTACAATGAGCAGTTCTTC,CASSSLNSYNEQFF
TRBJ1-5,few,TRBV30,TRBD1,TGTGCCTGCGGACAGGGGAAAGGTCAGCCCCAGCATTTT,CACGQGKGQPQHF
TRBJ2-2,NA,TRBV5-4,TRBD2,TGTGCCAGCAGCGGAACTAGCGCCGCGAACACCGGGGAGCTGTTTTTT,CASSGTSAANTGELFF
TRBJ2-7,NA,TRBV13,NA,TGTGCCAGCAGCTTGAGGTCCTACGAGCAGTACTTC,CASSLRSYEQYF
TRBJ2-4,NA,TRBV7-3,TRBD2,TGTGCCAGCAGCTTCGGCCCTGGCGGGAGTACCAAAAACATTCAGTACTTC,CASSFGPGGSTKNIQYF
TRBJ1-4,NA,TRBV5-1,TRBD1,TGCGCCAGCAGCTGGGGGGACAGGGCTGGGGAAAAACTGTTTTTT,CASSWGDRAGEKLFF
TRBJ1-4,NA,TRBV5-1,TRBD1,TGCGCCAGCAGTCCGGGACAGAGTAATGAAAAACTGTTTTTT,CASSPGQSNEKLFF
TRBJ1-1,once,TRBV13,TRBD1,TGTGCCAGCAGGGGGACAGGGGACACTGAAGCTTTCTTT,CASRGTGDTEAFF
TRBJ1-2,NA,TRBV18,TRBD1,TGTGCCAGCTCTCCCGGGACAGGGGTTGGAAGCTATGGCTACACCTTC,CASSPGTGVGSYGYTF
TRBJ2-7,NA,TRBV18,NA,TGTGCCAGCTCACCGGGGCAGAGATCCTCCTACGAGCAGTACTTC,CASSPGQRSSYEQYF
TRBJ2-1,NA,TRBV5-1,TRBD2,TGCGCCAGCAGTCGCGGGACTAGCACCTCCTATGAGCAGTTCTTC,CASSRGTSTSYEQFF
TRBJ2-3,NA,TRBV7-3,TRBD1,TGTGCCAGCAGCTTAGCAGGGGGTGATACGCAGTATTTT,CASSLAGGDTQYF
TRBJ2-5,NA,TRBV5-4,TRBD2,TGTGCCAGCAGCTTGCGGGGGGGCGCGGAGACCCAGTACTTC,CASSLRGGAETQYF
TRBJ2-3,NA,TRBV15,TRBD2,TGTGCCACCAGCAGAGGTCGAGCGGGGGGCCCCAGCACAGATACGCAGTATTTT,CATSRGRAGGPSTDTQYF